This TCR beta chain was sequenced for a study of T cell responses to AZD1222 COVID-19 vaccine. TCRdb keeps only in-frame clones here, not all; method: immunoSEQ multiplex PCR. The sample holds 90,000 to 150,000 clones, about 90% seen once. Findings and caveats of the study: Just 5 to 7 AZD1222 recipients were seropositive at baseline. Researchers report vaccine-associated CD4 TCRs spanning spike, with dominance at 160-218 and 743-854.

Of note for this clone: No antigen is known for it.

This sample comprised peripheral blood, obtained on day 0 of AZD1222 vaccination. The receptor comes from an adult in good health.

CDR3 coding DNA: TGCAGCGTCCCGGACAGGCGGAACACTGAAGCTTTCTTT. Residues: CSVPDRRNTEAFF. The chain carries TRBV29-1 and TRBJ1-1; 7 bases fit TRBD1. The ends lost 6 bases at V and 1 base at J; junction bases unmatched: 5. This CDR3 spans 13 amino acids. Germline values: CDR1 SQVTM, CDR2 ANQGSEA.